This TCR beta chain was profiled in a study of T cell changes during pregnancy in multiple sclerosis. The ends were cut back, 4 bases at V and 0 bases at J, with 25 bases in the middle. Germline V gene sequence: CDR1 SGHVS, CDR2 FQNEAQ. CDR3 size: 20 residues. Only in-frame clones appear in the TCRdb table, and some are missing; sequencing was by immunoSEQ multiplex PCR. Among nearly 110,000 clones listed, about 90% were seen once. The material sequenced was peripheral blood, taken before pregnancy. This TCR came from a female donor with multiple sclerosis, enrolled in a pregnancy study. The chain links TRBV7-8 to TRBJ1-3; D remains unclear. Here the CDR3 reads CASSSSYSLAPGLSGNTIYF. The CDR3 nucleotides are TGTGCCAGCAGCTCCAGTTATTCTTTGGCCCCCGGACTCTCTGGAAACACCATATATTTT.